Included here is one TCR beta chain sequence, with context. This specimen belongs to a study of T cell responses to AZD1222 COVID-19 vaccine. This table comes from immunoSEQ multiplex PCR, and its TCRdb copy is limited to in-frame clones, with some not included. The sample lists some 83,000 clones; around nine tenths were seen once. The germline V gene encodes CDR1 LGHDT and CDR2 YNNKEL (reference sequence). V was shortened by 4 bases and J by 10 bases, with 22 bases between the two germline ends. The CDR3 has 16 amino acids. The V gene is TRBV3-1 (or the pseudogene TRBV3-2), the J gene TRBJ1-4; D is undetermined. Sequences were derived from peripheral blood, sampled 28 days after the second AZD1222 dose. The source of this sequence is an adult who received the AZD1222 COVID-19 vaccine. DNA of the CDR3: TGTGCCAGCAGCCCCCGTGGAATAGTGCCGCAGAGAAAACTGTTTTTT. It yields the protein CASSPRGIVPQRKLFF.